This TCR beta chain was captured in a study of blood T cell repertoires in COVID-19. Study in general: Samples of COVID-19 (acute and convalescent) were obtained from the United States, Italy and Spain. PBMCs, B-cell-depleted T cells, or T cells were the source of the cDNA or gDNA that made up the material.

Clones were read by immunoSEQ multiplex PCR, and TCRdb kept only the in-frame ones, dropping some. Of around 150,000 clones in the sample, approximately 90% were seen once. This CDR3 is built from 15 residues. The germline V gene encodes CDR1 SGHNT and CDR2 YYREEE (reference sequence). Trimming cost V 0 bases and J 4 bases; bases outside gene matches: 5. The specimen was peripheral blood. The J gene is TRBJ1-2, the V gene TRBV5-4, with 8 bases matching TRBD1. The source is an older woman with active COVID-19. CDR3 in DNA: TGTGCCAGCAGCTTGGGCCAGGGGGCCCTCTATGGCTACACCTTC. It translates to CASSLGQGALYGYTF.